This TCR beta chain was sequenced in a study of blood T cells in healthy people across ages. It was with a sample-barcoded 5' primer and a J-beta primer mix that a second PCR of roughly 7 to 12 cycles was run. TCRdb independently ran MiXCR on the 5' RACE reads; one entry per CDR3 protein. This sample has over 1,300,000 distinct CDR3 sequences, with roughly 60% found just once. This clonotype showed up just a few times. The CDR3 is 15 residues long. The V and J ends lost 0 bases and 6 bases respectively, with 13 bases between them. CDR1 is SGHRS and CDR2 is YFSETQ in the germline V gene. It was about 9.4 milliliters of peripheral blood that were drawn from each donor.

The TCR comes from a man younger than 35 in good health. Sequencing was done on a sample of blood. This chain joins TRBV5-1 and TRBJ2-4; D is perhaps TRBD2 (6 bases). CDR3 nucleotide sequence: TGCGCCAGCAGCTTGGCCCTCAGTAGCGGAAACATTCAGTACTTC. This encodes CASSLALSSGNIQYF.